This T cell receptor beta chain was recorded in a study of long-term antiretroviral therapy in people with HIV. Whole-study results and caveats: Pre-ART expanded clones dominated the repertoire at every time point. From the mid-2000s to the late 2010s, blood was obtained, possibly while participants received older ART regimens.

Post-ART PBMC samples numbered at least two per donor, and pre-ART ones at least one. Treatment locations for all participants with HIV were in the United States. The V segment lost 3 bases and the J segment 4 bases; nucleotides outside the gene matches: 8. From germline, CDR1 is SGHKS and CDR2 YYEKEE (reference sequence). The CDR3 totals 15 residues. In regard to this clone: The target antigen is unknown.

The assay used was immunoSEQ (version v3.0), run at survey level. The repertoire was sequenced with immunoSEQ multiplex PCR; TCRdb's copy has only in-frame clones and lacks some. The table records approximately 29,000 clones, over 80% of them present only once. The V gene is TRBV5-5, the J gene TRBJ2-7, with 9 positions matching TRBD1. Sequenced material: unsorted PBMCs, taken 0.4 years after starting antiretroviral therapy. This sequence originates from a man aged 18 to 35 with HIV. CDR3 in amino acids: CASSSPRQGVYEQYF. The CDR3 DNA sequence: TGTGCCAGCAGCTCCCCGAGACAGGGGGTTTACGAGCAGTACTTC.